This T cell receptor (beta chain) was obtained from a study of fetal regulatory T cell absence and autoimmunity. Looking at the study overall: Exocrine pancreas autoimmunity occurred in IPEX patients lacking clinical diabetes. Study-wide findings and caveats: In IPEX syndrome, oligoclonal enrichment was read as supporting prenatal antigen-driven autoimmunity in the pancreas.

Clones were sequenced by immunoSEQ multiplex PCR, and TCRdb holds only the in-frame ones, with some missing. The table shows about 95,000 clones, with about 78% occurring only once. CDR3 length equals 12 residues. Per germline, CDR1 MNHNS and CDR2 SASEGT. The ends lost 3 bases at V and 10 bases at J; junction bases unmatched: 3. This clone has more than one count but fewer than ten. The antigen remains unidentified. The sequencing sample was made of pancreas tissue. The chain uses TRBV6-1 and TRBJ2-1; 7 nucleotides line up with TRBD2. The clonotype comes from a male donor with IPEX syndrome. This CDR3 reads CASSERGGEQFF. The CDR3 nucleotides are TGTGCCAGCAGTGAGAGGGGAGGGGAGCAGTTCTTC.